This is a list of T cell receptor beta chains from one sample in a study of shared clonotypes between healthy human individuals. The data were produced by immunoSEQ multiplex PCR, yet TCRdb's version contains in-frame clones alone and is incomplete. The sample lists about 380,000 clones; approximately 97% were seen once. The sequenced material came from memory CD8+ T cells sorted from blood. Receptors were obtained from a man aged 30-40 years in good health. Each CDR3 is given with its conserved first and last residue. D genes are given only for firm matches. Size is stated for part of the rows, as once, few or many counts, or as a class when the clone is expanded.

-	-	TRBJ2-2	TRBV19	TGTGCCAGTAGTATAGGTGGAGTGACCGGGGAGCTGTTTTTT	CASSIGGVTGELFF
-	-	TRBJ2-1	TRBV25-1	TGTGCCAGCGGTGAAGTTGGATCGGGGTCCTACAATGAGCAGTTCTTC	CASGEVGSGSYNEQFF
-	-	TRBJ2-1	TRBV28	TGTGCCAGCAAACCCGCAGGGTACAATGAGCAGTTCTTC	CASKPAGYNEQFF
-	-	TRBJ2-1	TRBV20-1	TGCAGTGCTACTAAATACAATGAGCAGTTCTTC	CSATKYNEQFF
TRBD2	-	TRBJ2-1	TRBV19	TGTGCCAGTAGTACACCGGGACTAGCGGCTCGAGGCTCCTACAATGAGCAGTTCTTC	CASSTPGLAARGSYNEQFF
-	once	TRBJ2-5	TRBV5-1	TGCGCCAGCAGCTTGGGGGCGGGGCAAGAGACCCAGTACTTC	CASSLGAGQETQYF
-	-	TRBJ2-7	TRBV10-3	TGTGCCAGCCGGGACAACTCCTACGAGCAGTACTTC	CASRDNSYEQYF
TRBD2	-	TRBJ2-7	TRBV29-1	TGCAGCGTCGCCAGAGCGGGAGGGGGCGAGCAGTACTTC	CSVARAGGGEQYF
TRBD1	-	TRBJ2-7	TRBV19	TGTGCCAGTAGTATAGCCAGTACCGGGACAGGGTCCTACGAGCAGTACTTC	CASSIASTGTGSYEQYF
TRBD2	-	TRBJ2-1	TRBV28	TGTGCCAGCAGGCGGGGGACCAGGAGCTCCTACAATGAGCAGTTCTTC	CASRRGTRSSYNEQFF
-	-	TRBJ1-3	TRBV7-9	TGTGCCAGCAGCTTGGGGCATTCTGGAAACACCATATATTTT	CASSLGHSGNTIYF
-	once	TRBJ2-7	TRBV29-1	TGCAGCGTTGAATGGGCCCAATCCCAATCCTACGAGCAGTACTTC	CSVEWAQSQSYEQYF
TRBD2	once	TRBJ2-5	TRBV4-1	TGCGCCAGCAGCCAAGTACTAGCGTCCGGGGAGACCCAGTACTTC	CASSQVLASGETQYF
-	-	TRBJ1-1	TRBV7-2	TGTGCCAGCAGCCCTACACCGAACACTGAAGCTTTCTTT	CASSPTPNTEAFF
-	-	TRBJ1-1	TRBV12-1	TGTGCCAGCAGCTTTAGCCTTCCCCAGGGAGGTGGCACTGAAGCTTTCTTT	CASSFSLPQGGGTEAFF
-	-	TRBJ2-7	TRBV6-5	TGTGCCAGCAGTTACCGGGGGAGTCCTCCCTACGAGCAGTACTTC	CASSYRGSPPYEQYF
-	-	TRBJ2-5	TRBV5-1	TGCGCCAGCAGCTTGGTGCGGCAGGGCCAAGAGACCCAGTACTTC	CASSLVRQGQETQYF
TRBD1	-	TRBJ2-1	TRBV9	TGTGCCAGCAGCCTAGAAGGGACAGGGTGGGGTGAGCAGTTCTTC	CASSLEGTGWGEQFF
TRBD1	-	TRBJ1-2	TRBV5-5	TGTGCCAGCAGCTTGGCAGGGGGTCGGGGTGGCTACACCTTC	CASSLAGGRGGYTF
-	-	TRBJ1-4	TRBV28	TGTGCCAGCGGTCCTGGGCCGGGACTAGGGGAAAAACTGTTTTTT	CASGPGPGLGEKLFF
-	-	TRBJ2-6	TRBV7-7	TGTGCTAGCAGCTTAAACGCCTCTGGGGCCAACGTCCTGACTTTC	CASSLNASGANVLTF
TRBD2	-	TRBJ2-3	TRBV10-1	TGCGCCAGCAGCGCAACTAGCGGGATCGGCACAGATACGCAGTATTTT	CASSATSGIGTDTQYF
-	once	TRBJ1-5	TRBV10-3	TGTGCCATCAGTGAGGTAGCAGGGTACAATCAGCCCCAGCATTTT	CAISEVAGYNQPQHF
TRBD2	-	TRBJ2-3	TRBV5-1	TGCGCCAGCTCCTCTAGCGGGGGCAGCACAGATACGCAGTATTTT	CASSSSGGSTDTQYF
TRBD1	-	TRBJ2-7	TRBV5-4	TGTGCCAGCAGCTTAGGACCAGGGGGCGAGCAGTACTTC	CASSLGPGGEQYF
TRBD2	-	TRBJ2-3	TRBV30	TGTGCCTGGAGTGTCGATAGCGGGACAGATACGCAGTATTTT	CAWSVDSGTDTQYF
TRBD2	-	TRBJ2-5	TRBV10-3	TGTGCCATCGGAATAGCGGGAGGGCCCGAGACCCAGTACTTC	CAIGIAGGPETQYF
-	-	TRBJ2-3	TRBV10-2	TGCGCCAGCACACGGGACCGGCCAGATACGCAGTATTTT	CASTRDRPDTQYF
TRBD2	-	TRBJ2-7	TRBV2	TGTGCCAGCAGTGGTGATCGAAACGGGAGGGACTCCTACGAGCAGTACTTC	CASSGDRNGRDSYEQYF
TRBD1	-	TRBJ2-1	TRBV29-1	TGCAGCGGGGGACAGGGGACCTACAATGAGCAGTTCTTC	CSGGQGTYNEQFF
-	-	TRBJ2-5	TRBV5-1	TGCGCCAGCAGCTTGGCGCTGCAAGAGACCCAGTACTTC	CASSLALQETQYF
-	-	TRBJ1-3	TRBV30	TGTGCCTGTGGCGTTGAGGCGTACTCTGGAAACACCATATATTTT	CACGVEAYSGNTIYF
TRBD1	-	TRBJ1-5	TRBV27	TGTGCCAGCAGTCCTGGACAGGGCAATCAGCCCCAGCATTTT	CASSPGQGNQPQHF
-	-	TRBJ1-2	TRBV6-1	TGTGCCAGCAGTGAAGCGGAGGGTTTAGGCTACACCTTC	CASSEAEGLGYTF
-	-	TRBJ1-2	TRBV28	TGTGCCAGCAGTAGATCTGGCAACTATGGCTACACCTTC	CASSRSGNYGYTF
-	-	TRBJ1-1	TRBV28	TGTGCCAGCAGTCGGGCAGGGGATAACACTGAAGCTTTCTTT	CASSRAGDNTEAFF
TRBD2	-	TRBJ2-1	TRBV9	TGTGCCAGCAGCGTAGTAGCGGGTAACAATGAGCAGTTCTTC	CASSVVAGNNEQFF
-	-	TRBJ2-3	TRBV29-1	TGCAGCGTTCGCAAGACTAGCACAGATACGCAGTATTTT	CSVRKTSTDTQYF
TRBD1	-	TRBJ2-7	TRBV27	TGTGCCAGCAGTTCGACAGGGTCGGATGACTACGAGCAGTACTTC	CASSSTGSDDYEQYF
-	-	TRBJ1-2	TRBV7-9	TGTGCCAGCAGCTTAGCGCTCGGGGCTGGCTACACCTTC	CASSLALGAGYTF
-	-	TRBJ2-2	TRBV7-8	TGTGCCAGCATCGTCAGGGGTGCGAACACCGGGGAGCTGTTTTTT	CASIVRGANTGELFF
-	-	TRBJ2-7	TRBV5-1	TGCGCCAGCAGCCCTCGTAGGTGGGGTGCCTACGAGCAGTACTTC	CASSPRRWGAYEQYF
-	-	TRBJ2-7	TRBV2	TGTGCCAGCAGTGAGCGGGCCTACGAGCAGTACTTC	CASSERAYEQYF
-	-	TRBJ1-2	TRBV28	TGTGCCAGCAGTTTTCCCGGGATATCGGGCTACACCTTC	CASSFPGISGYTF
-	-	TRBJ1-2	TRBV10-2	TGCGCCAGCAGTGAGACCAGAAGATCTAACTATGGCTACACCTTC	CASSETRRSNYGYTF
TRBD2	-	TRBJ2-3	TRBV4-1	TGCGCCAGCAGCCCGGGACTAGCGGCGACAGATACGCAGTATTTT	CASSPGLAATDTQYF
TRBD1	-	TRBJ1-3	TRBV11-2	TGTGCCAGCAGCTCCTACAGGGGAGGAAACACCATATATTTT	CASSSYRGGNTIYF
TRBD1	-	TRBJ2-5	TRBV5-1	TGCGCCAGCAGCTATACTCCCTACATACAGGGGCGAGAGACCCAGTACTTC	CASSYTPYIQGRETQYF
TRBD2	-	TRBJ2-1	TRBV2	TGTGCCAGCAGTGCATTTATCGGGAGGGACCTTTACAATGAGCAGTTCTTC	CASSAFIGRDLYNEQFF